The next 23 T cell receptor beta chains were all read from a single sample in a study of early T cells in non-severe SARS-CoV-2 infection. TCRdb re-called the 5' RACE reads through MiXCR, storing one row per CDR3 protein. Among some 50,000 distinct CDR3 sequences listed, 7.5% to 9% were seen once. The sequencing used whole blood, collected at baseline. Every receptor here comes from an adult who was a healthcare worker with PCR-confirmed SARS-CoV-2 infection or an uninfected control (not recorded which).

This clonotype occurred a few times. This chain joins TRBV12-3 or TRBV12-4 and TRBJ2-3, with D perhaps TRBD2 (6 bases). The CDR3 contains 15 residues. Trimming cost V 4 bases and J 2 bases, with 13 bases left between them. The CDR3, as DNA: TGTGCCAGCAGTTGGGGGACTCGAGCCACAGATACGCAGTATTTT. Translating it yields CASSWGTRATDTQYF.

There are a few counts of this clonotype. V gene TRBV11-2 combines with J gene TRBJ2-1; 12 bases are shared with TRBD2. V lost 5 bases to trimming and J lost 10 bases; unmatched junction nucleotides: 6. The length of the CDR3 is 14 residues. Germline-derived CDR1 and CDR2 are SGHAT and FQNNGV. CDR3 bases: TGTGCCAGCAGCAGACTAGCGGGGGATAGAGAGCAGTTCTTC. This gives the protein CASSRLAGDREQFF.

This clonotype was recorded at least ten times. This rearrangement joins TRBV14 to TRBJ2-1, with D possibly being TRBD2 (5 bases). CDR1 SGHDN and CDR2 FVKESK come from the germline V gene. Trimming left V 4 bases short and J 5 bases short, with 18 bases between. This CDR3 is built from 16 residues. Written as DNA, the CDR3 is TGTGCCAGCAGCCTGCAAAGCGGAATAAGCCACAATGAGCAGTTCTTC. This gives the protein CASSLQSGISHNEQFF.

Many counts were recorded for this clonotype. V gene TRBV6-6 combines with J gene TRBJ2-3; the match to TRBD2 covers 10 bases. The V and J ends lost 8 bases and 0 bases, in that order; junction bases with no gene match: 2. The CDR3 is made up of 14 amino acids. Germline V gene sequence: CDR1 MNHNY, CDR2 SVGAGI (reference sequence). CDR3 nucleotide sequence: TGTGCCAGCCAACTAGCGGGAAGCACAGATACGCAGTATTTT. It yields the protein CASQLAGSTDTQYF.

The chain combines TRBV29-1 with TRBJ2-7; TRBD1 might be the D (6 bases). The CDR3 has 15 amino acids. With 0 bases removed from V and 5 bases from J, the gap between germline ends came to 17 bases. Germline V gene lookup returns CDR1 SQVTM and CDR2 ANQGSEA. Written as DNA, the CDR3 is TGCAGCGTTGAAGATCTTTGGGGGCTTGGGAACGAGCAGTACTTC. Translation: CSVEDLWGLGNEQYF.

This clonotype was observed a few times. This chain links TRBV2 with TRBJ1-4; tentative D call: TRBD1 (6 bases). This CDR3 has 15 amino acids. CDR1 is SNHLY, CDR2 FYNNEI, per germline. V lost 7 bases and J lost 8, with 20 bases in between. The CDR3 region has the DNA TGTGCCAGCACCCCCCAACAGGGCGGGGAAGAAAAACTGTTTTTT. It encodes CASTPQQGGEEKLFF.

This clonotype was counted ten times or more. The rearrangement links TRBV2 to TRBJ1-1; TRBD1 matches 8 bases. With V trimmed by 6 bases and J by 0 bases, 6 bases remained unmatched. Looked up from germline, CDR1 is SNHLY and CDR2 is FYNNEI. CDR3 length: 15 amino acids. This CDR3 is CASRPQGGVNTEAFF. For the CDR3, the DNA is TGTGCCAGCAGACCACAGGGGGGGGTGAACACTGAAGCTTTCTTT.

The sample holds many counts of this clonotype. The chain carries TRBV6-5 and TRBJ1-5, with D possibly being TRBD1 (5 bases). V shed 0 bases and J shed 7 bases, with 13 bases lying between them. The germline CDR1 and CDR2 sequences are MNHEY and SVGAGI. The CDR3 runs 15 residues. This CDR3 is CASSYSMGVGQPQHF. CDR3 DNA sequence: TGTGCCAGCAGTTACTCGATGGGGGTGGGACAGCCCCAGCATTTT.

In DNA, the CDR3 is TGCAGTGCTAGAGGCAGATCACAAATCTACGAGCAGTACTTC. It codes for CSARGRSQIYEQYF. J is TRBJ2-7 and V is TRBV20-1; D unresolved. The CDR3 spans 14 residues. Trimming pared 1 base from V and 3 bases from J, leaving 13 bases between. Germline V gene data show CDR1 as DFQATT and CDR2 as SNEGSKA (reference sequence).

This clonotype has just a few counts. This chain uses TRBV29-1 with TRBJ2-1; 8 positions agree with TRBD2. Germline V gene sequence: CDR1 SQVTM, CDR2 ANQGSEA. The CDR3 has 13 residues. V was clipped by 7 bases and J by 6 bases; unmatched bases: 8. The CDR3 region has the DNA TGCAGCGCAGCCGGGACTAGTTTCAATGAGCAGTTCTTC. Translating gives CSAAGTSFNEQFF.

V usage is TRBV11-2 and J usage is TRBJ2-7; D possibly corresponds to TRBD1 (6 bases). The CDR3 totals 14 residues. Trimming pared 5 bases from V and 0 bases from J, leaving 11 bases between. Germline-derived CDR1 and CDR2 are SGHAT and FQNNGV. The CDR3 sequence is CASSDQGSSYEQYF. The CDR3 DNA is TGTGCCAGCAGCGACCAGGGGAGCTCCTACGAGCAGTACTTC. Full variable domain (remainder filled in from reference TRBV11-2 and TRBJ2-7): EAGVAQSPRYKIIEKRQSVAFWCNPISGHATLYWYQQILGQGPKLLIQFQNNGVVDDSQLPKDRFSAERLKGVDSTLKIQPAKLEDSAVYLCASSDQGSSYEQYFGPGTRLTVT.

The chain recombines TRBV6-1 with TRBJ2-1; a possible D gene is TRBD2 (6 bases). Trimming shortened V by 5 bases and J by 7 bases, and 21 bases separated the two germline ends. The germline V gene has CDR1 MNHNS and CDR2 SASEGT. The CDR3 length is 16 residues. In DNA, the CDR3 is TGTGCCAGCAGTCCGGGCACGTTCTCCGGAGGGAATGAGCAGTTCTTC. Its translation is CASSPGTFSGGNEQFF.

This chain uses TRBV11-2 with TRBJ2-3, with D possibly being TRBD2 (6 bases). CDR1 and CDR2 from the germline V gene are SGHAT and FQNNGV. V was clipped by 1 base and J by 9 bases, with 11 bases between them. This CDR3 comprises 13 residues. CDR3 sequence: CASSLGGGATQYF. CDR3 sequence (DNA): TGTGCCAGCAGCTTAGGAGGCGGGGCGACGCAGTATTTT.

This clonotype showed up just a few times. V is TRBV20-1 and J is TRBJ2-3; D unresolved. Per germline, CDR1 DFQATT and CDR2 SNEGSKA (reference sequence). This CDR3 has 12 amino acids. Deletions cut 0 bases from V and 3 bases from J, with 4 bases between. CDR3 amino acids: CSARDQTDTQYF. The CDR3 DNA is TGCAGTGCTAGAGATCAGACAGATACGCAGTATTTT.

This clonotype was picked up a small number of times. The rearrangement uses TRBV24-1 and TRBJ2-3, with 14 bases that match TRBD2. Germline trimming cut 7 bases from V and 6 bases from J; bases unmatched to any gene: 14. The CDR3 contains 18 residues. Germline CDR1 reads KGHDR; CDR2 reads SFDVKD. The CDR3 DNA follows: TGTGCCACCAGCTCCGGGACTAGCGGGAGCCCAAGGGGGGATACGCAGTATTTT. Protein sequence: CATSSGTSGSPRGDTQYF.

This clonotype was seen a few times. CDR3 sequence reads: CATDQGAPGNQPQHF. The CDR3 bases are TGTGCCACCGATCAGGGGGCGCCGGGCAATCAGCCCCAGCATTTT. The genes are TRBV19 and TRBJ1-5; TRBD1 matches at 8 bases. The CDR3 loop spans 15 amino acids. The ends lost 10 bases at V and 2 bases at J; junction bases unmatched: 10. In germline, CDR1 is LNHDA, CDR2 SQIVND (reference sequence).

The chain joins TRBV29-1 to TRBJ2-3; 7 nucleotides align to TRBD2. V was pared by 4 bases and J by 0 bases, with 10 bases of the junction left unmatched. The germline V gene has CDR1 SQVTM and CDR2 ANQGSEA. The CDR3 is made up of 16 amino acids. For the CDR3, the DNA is TGCAGCGTTGTACGTGCCGGGAGGCCTAGCACAGATACGCAGTATTTT. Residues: CSVVRAGRPSTDTQYF.

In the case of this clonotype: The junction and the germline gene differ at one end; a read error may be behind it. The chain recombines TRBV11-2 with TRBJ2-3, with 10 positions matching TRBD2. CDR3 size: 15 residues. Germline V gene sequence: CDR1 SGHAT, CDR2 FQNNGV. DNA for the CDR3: TGTGCGAGCAAAGGAGGGATAGCGGGGGGTGATACGCAGTATTTT. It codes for CASKGGIAGGDTQYF.

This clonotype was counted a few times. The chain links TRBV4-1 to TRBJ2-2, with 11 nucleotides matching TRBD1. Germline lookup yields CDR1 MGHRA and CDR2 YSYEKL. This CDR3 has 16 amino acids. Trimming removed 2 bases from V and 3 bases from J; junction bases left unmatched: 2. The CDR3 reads CASSQRDRGDTGELFF. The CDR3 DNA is TGCGCCAGCAGCCAACGGGACAGGGGGGACACCGGGGAGCTGTTTTTT.

The CDR3 coding sequence is TGTGCCAGCAGCTGGGCGGGGCAGGGGAATTCACCCCTCCACTTT. Protein sequence: CASSWAGQGNSPLHF. The V gene is TRBV7-9, the J gene TRBJ1-6, with D maybe TRBD1 (6 bases). Germline V gene lookup returns CDR1 SEHNR and CDR2 FQNEAQ (reference sequence). Trimming removed 4 bases from V and 7 bases from J, with 14 bases in between. The CDR3 is 15 residues long.

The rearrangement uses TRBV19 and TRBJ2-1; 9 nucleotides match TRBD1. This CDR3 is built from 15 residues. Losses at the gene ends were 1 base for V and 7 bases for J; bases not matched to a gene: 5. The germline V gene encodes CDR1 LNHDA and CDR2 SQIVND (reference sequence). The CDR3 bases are TGTGCCAGTAGTATAGGCCTTGACAGGGGGAATGAGCAGTTCTTC. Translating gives CASSIGLDRGNEQFF.

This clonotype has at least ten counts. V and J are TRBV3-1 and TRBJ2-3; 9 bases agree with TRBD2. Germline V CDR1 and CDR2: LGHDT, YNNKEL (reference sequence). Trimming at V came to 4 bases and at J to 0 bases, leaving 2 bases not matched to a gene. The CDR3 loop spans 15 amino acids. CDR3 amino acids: CASSLTSGSTDTQYF. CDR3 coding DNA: TGTGCCAGCAGCCTTACTAGCGGGAGCACAGATACGCAGTATTTT.

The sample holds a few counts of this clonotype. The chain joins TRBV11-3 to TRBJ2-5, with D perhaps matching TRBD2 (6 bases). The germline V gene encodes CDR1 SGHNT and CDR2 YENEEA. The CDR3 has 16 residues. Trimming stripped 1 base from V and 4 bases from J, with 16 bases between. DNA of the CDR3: TGTGCCAGCAGCTTAGGGGCTAGCGTGAAGGGAGAGACCCAGTACTTC. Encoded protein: CASSLGASVKGETQYF. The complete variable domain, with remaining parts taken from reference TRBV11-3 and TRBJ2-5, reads EAGVVQSPRYKIIEKKQPVAFWCNPISGHNTLYWYLQNLGQGPELLIRYENEEAVDDSQLPKDRFSAERLKGVDSTLKIQPAELGDSAVYLCASSLGASVKGETQYFGPGTRLLVL.